The present T cell receptor (beta chain) was sequenced within a study of radiation and T cells in renal cell carcinoma. Study-level findings and limits: From baseline, blood top tumor clonotypes peaked at 2 weeks post-radiation. No pretreatment tumor biopsies were available for baseline clonotypes.

Time point in this sample: blood 2 weeks post-SBRT. As to treatment: 15 Gy SBRT to primary tumor, nephrectomy 4 weeks later. Blood was sampled at baseline, 2 weeks and 4 weeks after SBRT. This renal cell carcinoma was of the clear cell type. The germline gives CDR1 SEHNR, CDR2 FQNEAQ (reference sequence). V lost 4 bases and J lost 3, with 10 bases in between. CDR3 length equals 13 residues. Regarding this clone: No antigen is known for it.

Only in-frame clones appear in the TCRdb table, and some are missing; sequencing was by immunoSEQ multiplex PCR. The data hold tens of thousands of clones, with roughly 85% observed a single time. The sequences come from blood, collected from a patient whose treatment included radiotherapy and nephrectomy. The receptor's source is a woman between 50 and 59 years old with renal cell carcinoma. The V and J genes are TRBV7-9 and TRBJ2-7; possibly TRBD1 for D (6 bases). The CDR3 loop is CASSYGQFYEQYF. In DNA, the CDR3 is TGTGCCAGCAGCTACGGACAGTTCTACGAGCAGTACTTC.